The rows below give T cell receptor beta chains drawn from one sample of a study of CD8 T cells in Susac syndrome. Via MiXCR, TCRdb re-called the immunoSEQ multiplex PCR reads, giving one row per CDR3 protein. The sample includes approximately 190,000 distinct CDR3 sequences, 90% to 95% of them seen just once. The sequenced material came from CD4+ T cells from PBMCs. Every receptor here comes from a human donor with multiple sclerosis. The CDR3 runs from the conserved cysteine through the conserved F or W. A D gene is named only where the DNA matches it firmly. Only part of the rows carry a size: once, few, many, or a class if the clone is expanded.

clone size | J gene | V gene | D gene | CDR3 protein | CDR3 DNA
- | TRBJ2-3 | TRBV30 | - | CAWTGTLTDTQYF | TGTGCCTGGACCGGGACTCTCACAGATACGCAGTATTTT
- | TRBJ1-3 | TRBV30 | - | CASGRRAGNTIYF | TGTGCCTCCGGGCGGAGAGCTGGAAACACCATATATTTT
few | TRBJ1-1 | TRBV18 | TRBD1 | CASSRDRGDTEAFF | TGTGCCAGCTCACGGGACAGGGGCGACACTGAAGCTTTCTTT
once | TRBJ1-1 | TRBV2 | - | CASSESGVTEAFF | TGTGCCAGCAGTGAATCGGGTGTCACTGAAGCTTTCTTT
once | TRBJ1-1 | TRBV29-1 | - | CSVDRSRPEAFF | TGCAGCGTTGATCGCAGTAGGCCTGAAGCTTTCTTT
- | TRBJ2-7 | TRBV18 | - | CASSPTAGSYEQYF | TGTGCCAGCTCACCGACAGCAGGCTCCTACGAGCAGTACTTC
- | TRBJ2-5 | TRBV3-1 | TRBD2 | CASSHSSGQETQYF | TGTGCCAGCAGCCATTCTAGCGGGCAAGAGACCCAGTACTTC
- | TRBJ1-1 | TRBV15 | TRBD1 | CATKGGAGNTEAFF | TGTGCCACCAAAGGGGGCGCGGGAAACACTGAAGCTTTCTTT
- | TRBJ2-7 | TRBV15 | - | CATSLLQGNRQYF | TGTGCCACCAGCCTTTTACAGGGAAATAGGCAGTACTTC
once | TRBJ1-2 | TRBV18 | TRBD1 | CASSPFQDREVDGYTF | TGTGCCAGCTCACCGTTCCAGGACAGGGAGGTTGATGGCTACACCTTC
- | TRBJ2-4 | TRBV29-1 | TRBD2 | CSAVLAGVKNIQYF | TGCAGCGCTGTACTAGCGGGGGTCAAAAACATTCAGTACTTC
- | TRBJ2-6 | TRBV4-1 | - | CASSFTGTYGANVLTF | TGCGCCAGCAGCTTCACCGGGACCTATGGGGCCAACGTCCTGACTTTC
- | TRBJ2-7 | TRBV2 | - | CASRGDWREGVFF | TGTGCCAGCAGGGGGGACTGGCGGGAAGGCGTTTTCTTC
- | TRBJ2-3 | TRBV3-1 | TRBD2 | CASSQGRTSGTSTDTQYF | TGTGCCAGCAGCCAAGGGAGAACTAGCGGGACTAGCACAGATACGCAGTATTTT
- | TRBJ2-3 | TRBV20-1 | TRBD2 | CSASHGRLATDTQYF | TGCAGTGCTAGCCATGGAAGACTAGCAACAGATACGCAGTATTTT
- | TRBJ2-7 | TRBV5-4 | - | CASSLDMGHTTYEQYF | TGTGCCAGCAGCTTGGATATGGGACACACCACCTACGAGCAGTACTTC
- | TRBJ2-1 | TRBV7-9 | - | CASTTWAVGGYEQFF | TGTGCCAGCACCACGTGGGCTGTCGGAGGATATGAGCAGTTCTTC
- | TRBJ2-7 | TRBV2 | TRBD1 | CASSGDRARYEQYF | TGTGCCAGCAGCGGGGACAGGGCCAGGTACGAGCAGTACTTC
- | TRBJ2-7 | TRBV7-9 | TRBD2 | CASSYSGSRFEQYF | TGTGCCAGCAGTTATAGCGGGAGTCGATTCGAGCAGTACTTC
- | TRBJ2-3 | TRBV10-3 | TRBD2 | CATRSGGPTDTQYF | TGTGCCACTCGCTCGGGGGGGCCCACAGATACGCAGTATTTT
- | TRBJ2-3 | TRBV13 | - | CASSLGGSADTQYF | TGTGCCAGCAGCTTAGGGGGCAGCGCAGATACGCAGTATTTT
- | TRBJ1-1 | TRBV29-1 | - | CSVLGVRGEAFF | TGCAGCGTCCTGGGCGTGCGGGGTGAAGCTTTCTTT
- | TRBJ2-2 | TRBV2 | - | CASSLSVTGELFF | TGTGCCAGCAGTCTTAGCGTTACCGGGGAGCTGTTTTTT
- | TRBJ2-7 | TRBV29-1 | TRBD1 | CSVGRTGKNYEQYF | TGCAGCGTTGGACGGACAGGGAAAAACTACGAGCAGTACTTC
- | TRBJ1-2 | TRBV29-1 | - | CSVDRGSYGYTF | TGCAGCGTTGACAGGGGCTCGTATGGCTACACCTTC
- | TRBJ1-1 | TRBV6-5 | - | CASIRASPNTEAFF | TGTGCCAGCATTCGTGCGAGCCCGAACACTGAAGCTTTCTTT